This passage covers 8 T cell receptor beta chains from one sample sequenced in a study of somatic mutations in cytotoxic T cells in rheumatoid arthritis (TCRdb year 2017). Library generation was performed with the immunoSEQ multiplex PCR assay. What TCRdb holds here is the immuneACCESS table cut down to in-frame rearrangements. Part of the clones is not present; checked against another copy, under half of the missing clones reflect an unresolved V gene, and the others are unexplained. The sample profile shows some 16,000 clones; nearly 80% of them were found once. The leading ten clones occupy roughly 22% of the sample. Sequencing input: CD8+ T cells sorted from blood. These receptors were collected from an adult with rheumatoid arthritis.

In DNA form, the CDR3 reads TGCGCCAGCAGCCCAAGTAGCGACTCCTACGAGCAGTACTTC. Translation gives CASSPSSDSYEQYF. V is TRBV4-3 and J is TRBJ2-7; a possible D gene is TRBD2 (5 bases). The germline V and J ends were trimmed by 4 bases and 0 bases, with 10 bases remaining between them. This CDR3 comprises 14 residues. The V gene's germline CDR1 is LGHNA and CDR2 YSLEER.

This chain joins TRBV7-8 and TRBJ2-5, with D perhaps matching TRBD1 (8 bases). V shed 4 bases and J shed 5 bases, with 14 bases lying between them. The CDR3 covers 14 residues. Looked up from germline, CDR1 is SGHVS and CDR2 is FQNEAQ. CDR3 loop: CASSSDREGETQYF. CDR3 in DNA: TGTGCCAGCAGCTCGGACAGGGAGGGGGAGACCCAGTACTTC.

This chain uses TRBV27 with TRBJ1-5; D gene uncertain. Per the germline V gene, CDR1 is MNHEY and CDR2 is SMNVEV (reference sequence). Between the trimmed V and J ends, which lost 11 bases and 3 bases, there was a span of 14 bases. This CDR3 region has 13 residues. This CDR3 reads CASSAAVNQPQHF. In DNA form, the CDR3 reads TGTGCCTCCAGCGCGGCGGTCAATCAGCCCCAGCATTTT.

CDR3 in DNA: TGTGCCAGCCTCGGGACAGGGACTCAAGAGACCCAGTACTTC. Translation: CASLGTGTQETQYF. The V gene is TRBV7-2, the J gene TRBJ2-5, with 9 nucleotides matching TRBD1. Trimming removed 8 bases from V and 2 bases from J; junction bases left unmatched: 6. Per the germline V gene, CDR1 is SGHTA and CDR2 is FQGNSA. This CDR3 spans 14 amino acids.

The chain has TRBV27 and TRBJ2-5; 7 bases line up with TRBD1. With the DNA end fitting TRBJ2-7 better, the J assignment may be wrong. The germline CDR1 and CDR2 sequences are MNHEY and SMNVEV (reference sequence). The CDR3 spans 12 residues. The CDR3 loop reads CASSLEGAEQYF. CDR3 coding DNA: TGTGCCAGCAGTTTAGAGGGGGCCGAGCAGTACTTC.

The genes are TRBV28 and TRBJ2-2; D possibly corresponds to TRBD1 (5 bases). The length of the CDR3 is 16 residues. With 6 bases removed from V and 1 base from J, the gap between germline ends came to 15 bases. Germline V CDR1 and CDR2: MDHEN, SYDVKM. CDR3 in amino acids: CASSLYPDRNTGELFF. The CDR3 nucleotides are TGTGCCAGCAGCCTATACCCCGACAGGAACACCGGGGAGCTGTTTTTT. Using reference TRBV28 and TRBJ2-2 for the parts outside the CDR3, the full variable domain is DVKVTQSSRYLVKRTGEKVFLECVQDMDHENMFWYRQDPGLGLRLIYFSYDVKMKEKGDIPEGYSVSREKKERFSLILESASTNQTSMYLCASSLYPDRNTGELFFGEGSRLTVL.

In this sample, this clone turned up once. The chain links TRBV29-1 to TRBJ2-3; the D gene is possibly TRBD2 (6 bases). CDR1 SQVTM and CDR2 ANQGSEA come from the germline V gene. Trimming took off 3 bases at V and 4 bases at J, with 17 bases between the two ends. This CDR3 comprises 15 residues. The CDR3 is CSVEGDSEAPDTQYF. CDR3 DNA sequence: TGCAGCGTTGAGGGGGACTCCGAAGCCCCAGATACGCAGTATTTT.

This rearrangement joins TRBV14 to TRBJ1-5; D perhaps matches TRBD1 (5 bases). The V gene's germline CDR1 is SGHDN and CDR2 FVKESK. This CDR3 contains 15 residues. With 3 bases removed from V and 0 bases from J, the gap between germline ends came to 9 bases. CDR3 DNA: TGTGCCAGCAGCCAGGGGGGTTATAGCAATCAGCCCCAGCATTTT. Its translation is CASSQGGYSNQPQHF.